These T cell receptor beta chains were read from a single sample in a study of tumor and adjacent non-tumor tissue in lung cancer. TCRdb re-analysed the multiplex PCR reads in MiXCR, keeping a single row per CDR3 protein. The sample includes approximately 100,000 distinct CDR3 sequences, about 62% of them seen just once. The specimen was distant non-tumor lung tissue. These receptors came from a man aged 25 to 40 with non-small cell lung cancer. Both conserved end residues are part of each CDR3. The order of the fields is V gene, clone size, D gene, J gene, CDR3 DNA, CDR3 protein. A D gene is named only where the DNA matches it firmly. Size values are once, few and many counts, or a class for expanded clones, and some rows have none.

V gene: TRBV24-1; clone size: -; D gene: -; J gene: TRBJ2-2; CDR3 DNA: TGTGCCACCAGTGAGAACGCCGGGGAGCTGTTTTTT; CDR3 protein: CATSENAGELFF
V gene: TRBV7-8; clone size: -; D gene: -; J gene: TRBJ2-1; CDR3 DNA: TGTGCCAGCAACGCACAGAGTAATGAGCAGTTCTTC; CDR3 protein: CASNAQSNEQFF
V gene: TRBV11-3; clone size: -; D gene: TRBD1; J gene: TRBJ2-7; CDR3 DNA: TGTGCCAACAGGGACAGCATATCCTACGAGCAGTACTTC; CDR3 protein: CANRDSISYEQYF
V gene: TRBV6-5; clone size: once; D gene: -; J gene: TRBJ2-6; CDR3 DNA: TGTGCCAGCAGTTCTGATACCTTATGGGCAGGGGCCAACGTCCCGACTTTC; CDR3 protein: CASSSDTLWAGANVPTF
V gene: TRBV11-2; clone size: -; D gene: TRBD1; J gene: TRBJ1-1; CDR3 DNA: TGTGCCAGCAGCCACGCTTCCGGGACAGGGGCCACTGAAGCCTTCTTT; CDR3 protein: CASSHASGTGATEAFF
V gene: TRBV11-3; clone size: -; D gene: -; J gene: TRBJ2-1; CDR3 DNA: TGTCCTAGCAGCCACACACCTGGCAATGAGCAGTTCTTC; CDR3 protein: CPSSHTPGNEQFF
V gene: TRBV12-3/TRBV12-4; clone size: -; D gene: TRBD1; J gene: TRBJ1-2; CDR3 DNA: TGTGCCAGCAGGCGACAGGGGGCGCAGAACTATGGCTACACCTTC; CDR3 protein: CASRRQGAQNYGYTF
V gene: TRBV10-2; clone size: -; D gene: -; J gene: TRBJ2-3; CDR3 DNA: TGCGCCAGCAGTGGGGTAGCGGCCCTCACAGATACGCGGCATTTT; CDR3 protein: CASSGVAALTDTRHF
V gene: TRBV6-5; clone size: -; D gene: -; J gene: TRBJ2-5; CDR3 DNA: TGTGCCAACAGCTACGACGGCAGTATAGAGACCCAGTACTTC; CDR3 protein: CANSYDGSIETQYF
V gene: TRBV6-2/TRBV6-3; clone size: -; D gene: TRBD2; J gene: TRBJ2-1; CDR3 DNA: TGTGCCAGCAGTTACTCGATCGGGGGCATCGTAAGCGGGAGGGCCTACAATGAGCACTTCTTC; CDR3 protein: CASSYSIGGIVSGRAYNEHFF